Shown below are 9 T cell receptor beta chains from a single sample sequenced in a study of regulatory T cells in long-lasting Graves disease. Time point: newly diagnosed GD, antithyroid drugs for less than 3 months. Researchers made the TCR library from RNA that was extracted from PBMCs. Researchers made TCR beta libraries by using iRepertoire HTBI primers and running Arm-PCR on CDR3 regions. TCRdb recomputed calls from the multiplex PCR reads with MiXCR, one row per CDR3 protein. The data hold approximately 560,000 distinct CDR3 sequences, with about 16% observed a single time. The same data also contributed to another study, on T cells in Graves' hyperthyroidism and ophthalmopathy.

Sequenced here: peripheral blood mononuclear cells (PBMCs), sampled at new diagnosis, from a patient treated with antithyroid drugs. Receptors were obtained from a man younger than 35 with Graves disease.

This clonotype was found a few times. The chain's CDR3 is CASSNSGQGATEAFF. The CDR3 region has the DNA TGTGCCAGCAGCAACTCGGGACAGGGGGCGACTGAAGCTTTCTTT. The gene calls are TRBV3-1 and TRBJ1-1; 12 positions agree with TRBD1. J was trimmed by 5 bases and V by 5 bases; bases with no gene match: 6. CDR1 and CDR2 from the germline V gene are LGHDT and YNNKEL (reference sequence). The CDR3 is made up of 15 amino acids.

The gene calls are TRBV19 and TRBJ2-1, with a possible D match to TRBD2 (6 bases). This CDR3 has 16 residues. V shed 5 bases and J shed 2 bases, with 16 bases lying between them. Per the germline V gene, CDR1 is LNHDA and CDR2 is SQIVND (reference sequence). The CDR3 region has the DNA TGTGCCAGTAGTCTGACCGGGGGTAGCGCCTACAATGAGCAGTTCTTC. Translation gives CASSLTGGSAYNEQFF.

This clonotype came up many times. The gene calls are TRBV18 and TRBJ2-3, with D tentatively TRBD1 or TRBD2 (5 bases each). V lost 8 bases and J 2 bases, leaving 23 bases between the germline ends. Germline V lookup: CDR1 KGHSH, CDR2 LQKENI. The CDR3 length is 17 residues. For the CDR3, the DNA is TGTGCCAGCACCAGGCTGATCGAGGGGCCAAACACAGATACGCAGTATTTT. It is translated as CASTRLIEGPNTDTQYF. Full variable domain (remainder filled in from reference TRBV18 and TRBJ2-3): NAGVMQNPRHLVRRRGQEARLRCSPMKGHSHVYWYRQLPEEGLKFMVYLQKENIIDESGMPKERFSAEFPKEGPSILRIQQVVRGDSAAYFCASTRLIEGPNTDTQYFGPGTRLTVL.

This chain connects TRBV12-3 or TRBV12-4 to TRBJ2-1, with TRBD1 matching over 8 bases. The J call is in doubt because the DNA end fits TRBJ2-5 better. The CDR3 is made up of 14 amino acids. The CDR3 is CASSPGTGEKTQYF. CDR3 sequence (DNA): TGTGCCAGCAGTCCGGGGACAGGTGAAAAGACCCAGTACTTC.

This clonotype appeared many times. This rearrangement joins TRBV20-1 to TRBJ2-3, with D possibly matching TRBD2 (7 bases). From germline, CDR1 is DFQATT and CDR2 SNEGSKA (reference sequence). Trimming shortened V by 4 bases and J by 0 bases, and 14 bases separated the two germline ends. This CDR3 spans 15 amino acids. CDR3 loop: CSANGGALSTDTQYF. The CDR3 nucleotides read TGCAGTGCTAATGGGGGGGCTCTGAGCACAGATACGCAGTATTTT.

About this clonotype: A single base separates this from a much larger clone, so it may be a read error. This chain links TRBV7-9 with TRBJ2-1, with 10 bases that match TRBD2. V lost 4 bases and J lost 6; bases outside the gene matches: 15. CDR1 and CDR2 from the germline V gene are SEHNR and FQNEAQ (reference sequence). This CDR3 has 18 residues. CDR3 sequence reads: CASSSPRMGSGRSNEQFF. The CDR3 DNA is TGTGCCAGCAGCTCCCCCCGGATGGGTAGCGGGAGGAGCAATGAGCAGTTCTTC.

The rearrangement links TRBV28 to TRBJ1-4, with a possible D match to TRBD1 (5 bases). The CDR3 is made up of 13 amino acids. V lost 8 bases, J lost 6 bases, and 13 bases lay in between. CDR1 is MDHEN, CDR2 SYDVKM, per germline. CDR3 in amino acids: CASLALGDEKLFF. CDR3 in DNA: TGTGCCAGCCTAGCCCTGGGGGATGAAAAACTGTTTTTT.

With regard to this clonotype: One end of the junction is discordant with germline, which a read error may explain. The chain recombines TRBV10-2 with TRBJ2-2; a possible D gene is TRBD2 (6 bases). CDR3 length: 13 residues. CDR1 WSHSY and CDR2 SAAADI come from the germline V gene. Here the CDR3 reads CASSSVRPGGLFF. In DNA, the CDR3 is TGCGCCAGTAGCTCTGTCCGTCCCGGGGGGCTGTTTTTT.

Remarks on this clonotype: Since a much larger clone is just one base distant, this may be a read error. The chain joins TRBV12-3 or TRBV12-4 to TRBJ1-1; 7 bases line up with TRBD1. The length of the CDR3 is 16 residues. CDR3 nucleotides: TGTGCCAGCAGCCAAAGAGGTCAGGGGGTAGGTGGTGAAGCTTCCTTT. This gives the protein CASSQRGQGVGGEASF.